The 30 T cell receptor beta chains below come from one sample, sequenced in a study of T cells after somatic rescue of genetic block. TCRdb keeps only in-frame clones here, not all; method: immunoSEQ multiplex PCR. Of 85,000 to 90,000 clones listed, 85% to 90% are singletons. Sequenced input: peripheral blood mononuclear cells (PBMCs). The source of these receptors is a woman between 18 and 29 years old.

This chain links TRBV9 with TRBJ2-7; D call uncertain. The CDR3 totals 14 residues. The germline V gene has CDR1 SGDLS and CDR2 YYNGEE. V shed 7 bases and J shed 0 bases, with 14 bases lying between them. CDR3 sequence (DNA): TGTGCCAGCTCCCCCGGATCTCTCTCCTACGAGCAGTACTTC. It yields the protein CASSPGSLSYEQYF.

The V and J genes are TRBV4-3 and TRBJ2-1; D might be TRBD1 or TRBD2, each matching 6 bases. With 4 bases removed from V and 7 bases from J, the gap between germline ends came to 20 bases. The CDR3 runs to 16 residues. Per the germline V gene, CDR1 is LGHNA and CDR2 is YSLEER. CDR3: CASSPRVGGWRNEQFF. The CDR3 nucleotides are TGCGCCAGCAGCCCCCGTGTGGGGGGCTGGAGGAATGAGCAGTTCTTC.

The chain couples TRBV4-1 to TRBJ2-1; possibly TRBD2 for D (5 bases). The CDR3 is 16 amino acids. CDR1 and CDR2 from the germline V gene are MGHRA and YSYEKL. Trimming removed 3 bases at V and 4 bases at J, with 16 bases between. CDR3 sequence (DNA): TGCGCCAGCAGCCACGAGCTAGCAACTACATACAATGAGCAGTTCTTC. Translation gives CASSHELATTYNEQFF.

The V gene is TRBV27, the J gene TRBJ2-1, with D possibly matching TRBD1 (5 bases). This CDR3 contains 15 residues. The V end was cut by 5 bases, the J end by 4 bases, with 15 bases between. Germline assignment: CDR1 MNHEY and CDR2 SMNVEV (reference sequence). The CDR3: CASSVSLTGYNEQFF. The CDR3 coding sequence is TGTGCCAGCAGTGTCTCCTTAACAGGTTACAATGAGCAGTTCTTC.

The chain uses TRBV27 and TRBJ2-2; 9 bases fit TRBD1. The trim removed 6 bases at V and 4 bases at J, leaving 6 bases unmatched. Germline CDR1 MNHEY, CDR2 SMNVEV (reference sequence). The CDR3 is 15 residues long. The DNA of the CDR3 is TGTGCCAGCAGCAGGACAGGGGCGGGCACCGGGGAGCTGTTTTTT. It yields the protein CASSRTGAGTGELFF.

The chain links TRBV27 to TRBJ1-5; D unclear. The V end was cut by 6 bases, the J end by 1 base, with 10 bases between. This CDR3 contains 14 residues. Looked up from germline, CDR1 is MNHEY and CDR2 is SMNVEV (reference sequence). CDR3 nucleotides: TGTGCCAGCAGGAGAAGGACGAGCAATCAGCCCCAGCATTTT. Translation gives CASRRRTSNQPQHF.

This chain connects TRBV9 to TRBJ2-3, with D possibly matching TRBD2 (6 bases). This CDR3 spans 16 amino acids. Germline CDR1 SGDLS, CDR2 YYNGEE. Trimming stripped 0 bases from V and 3 bases from J, with 14 bases between. This CDR3 is CASSVDGLATTDTQYF. The CDR3 region has the DNA TGTGCCAGCAGCGTAGATGGCCTAGCGACTACAGATACGCAGTATTTT.

The chain has TRBV27 and TRBJ2-3; D uncertain. This CDR3 has 12 amino acids. Germline V gene data show CDR1 as MNHEY and CDR2 as SMNVEV (reference sequence). Trimming removed 0 bases from V and 5 bases from J, with 3 bases in between. The CDR3 here is CASSLSGDTQYF. The CDR3 DNA is TGTGCCAGCAGTTTATCAGGAGATACGCAGTATTTT.

V is TRBV7-2 and J is TRBJ2-7; tentative D call: TRBD1 (6 bases). Trimming cost V 1 base and J 9 bases, with 25 bases left between them. Germline lookup yields CDR1 SGHTA and CDR2 FQGNSA. This CDR3 is built from 17 residues. CDR3 nucleotides: TGTGCCAGCAGCTTAGAGGGTCTAGGGACACTACTACGAGGGCAGTACTTC. Its translation is CASSLEGLGTLLRGQYF.

The chain has TRBV19 and TRBJ2-7; TRBD1 aligns across 7 bases. Germline V lookup: CDR1 LNHDA, CDR2 SQIVND (reference sequence). V trimming: 5 bases; J trimming: 5 bases; junction bases outside the gene matches: 12. CDR3 length: 15 amino acids. CDR3 residues: CASSLRQGVGHEQYF. In DNA form, the CDR3 reads TGTGCCAGTAGTCTACGACAGGGTGTTGGCCACGAGCAGTACTTC.

The rearrangement links TRBV19 to TRBJ2-7, with 9 bases lining up with TRBD1. V shed 1 base and J 5 bases; nucleotides not matched to a gene: 6. There are 15 residues in the CDR3. Germline CDR1 LNHDA, CDR2 SQIVND (reference sequence). In DNA form, the CDR3 reads TGTGCCAGTAGTATAGGTCGGGACAGGGCACACGAGCAGTACTTC. Its protein product is CASSIGRDRAHEQYF.

The chain links TRBV6-6 to TRBJ1-1, with a tentative D call TRBD1 (5 bases). Trimming removed 6 bases at V and 7 bases at J, with 15 bases between. The CDR3 covers 13 residues. The V gene's germline CDR1 is MNHNY and CDR2 SVGAGI (reference sequence). The CDR3 reads CASRTGTAVEAFF. The CDR3 DNA is TGTGCCAGCAGGACCGGGACGGCGGTTGAAGCTTTCTTT.

This clone came up once. J is TRBJ2-5 and V is TRBV5-4; 8 bases map to TRBD2. CDR3 length: 16 amino acids. CDR1 and CDR2 from the germline V gene are SGHNT and YYREEE (reference sequence). With V trimmed by 0 bases and J by 4 bases, 8 bases remained unmatched. CDR3: CASSLGGVAGPETQYF. The DNA for the CDR3 is TGTGCCAGCAGCTTGGGGGGGGTAGCGGGACCAGAGACCCAGTACTTC.

This chain connects TRBV4-1 to TRBJ2-4; 7 nucleotides align to TRBD2. Germline CDR1 MGHRA, CDR2 YSYEKL. Trimming at V came to 1 base and at J to 0 bases, leaving 12 bases not matched to a gene. CDR3 length: 19 amino acids. Written as DNA, the CDR3 is TGCGCCAGCAGCCAAGGGCGGGGGAACGCGGAAGCAGCCAAAAACATTCAGTACTTC. Translating it yields CASSQGRGNAEAAKNIQYF.

The CDR3 sequence is CASSPTGTGTYEQYF. Written as DNA, the CDR3 is TGTGCCAGCAGTCCAACAGGGACAGGCACCTACGAGCAGTACTTC. The chain joins TRBV27 to TRBJ2-7; 8 bases align to TRBD1. V shed 5 bases and J 2 bases; nucleotides not matched to a gene: 8. The CDR3 spans 15 residues. CDR1 MNHEY and CDR2 SMNVEV come from the germline V gene (reference sequence).

The genes are TRBV5-6 and TRBJ2-5; D is unresolved. Trimming removed 4 bases at V and 5 bases at J, with 6 bases between. Germline V gives CDR1 SGHDT, CDR2 YYEEEE. This CDR3 comprises 11 residues. CDR3 loop: CASSRTETQYF. CDR3 DNA sequence: TGTGCCAGCAGCCGCACGGAGACCCAGTACTTC.

This clone has just one count. Other DNA sequences in this specimen translate into the identical CDR3. The V call is TRBV7-9, the J call TRBJ1-1; TRBD1 aligns across 7 bases. The CDR3 runs to 17 residues. J was trimmed by 0 bases and V by 5 bases; bases with no gene match: 12. Germline values: CDR1 SEHNR, CDR2 FQNEAQ (reference sequence). For the CDR3, the DNA is TGTGCCAGCAGCCCCATTACCCTACAGGGGATGAACACTGAAGCTTTCTTT. Translation: CASSPITLQGMNTEAFF.

This sequence joins TRBV15 and TRBJ2-3; tentatively, D is TRBD2 (6 bases). V lost 2 bases and J 6 bases, leaving 15 bases between the germline ends. The germline gives CDR1 LNHNV, CDR2 YYDKDF (reference sequence). This CDR3 comprises 15 residues. The CDR3 DNA reads TGTGCCACCAGCAGAACTAGCTCGCGGTTGGATACGCAGTATTTT. It is translated as CATSRTSSRLDTQYF.

In its sample, this clone was seen a few times. This chain joins TRBV25-1 and TRBJ1-5, with no clear D. The length of the CDR3 is 13 residues. V gave up 3 bases and J gave up 2 bases, with 5 bases separating them. CDR1 and CDR2 (germline): MGHDK, SYGVNS. In nucleotides, the CDR3 is TGTGCCAGCAGTGAGCCAGGCAATCAGCCCCAGCATTTT. Protein product: CASSEPGNQPQHF. The whole variable domain, filled in from reference TRBV25-1 and TRBJ1-5, reads EADIYQTPRYLVIGTGKKITLECSQTMGHDKMYWYQQDPGMELHLIHYSYGVNSTEKGDLSSESTVSRIRTEHFPLTLESARPSHTSQYLCASSEPGNQPQHFGDGTRLSIL.

V is TRBV11-2 and J is TRBJ2-3, with 15 bases aligning to TRBD2. J was trimmed by 6 bases and V by 8 bases; bases with no gene match: 9. Germline CDR1 and CDR2: SGHAT and FQNNGV. This CDR3 is built from 16 residues. The CDR3, as DNA: TGTGCCAGCCGACACGGGGGGACTAGCGGGAGGGATACGCAGTATTTT. It yields the protein CASRHGGTSGRDTQYF.

V and J are TRBV7-9 and TRBJ2-7; either TRBD1 or TRBD2 may fit D (6 bases each). The CDR3 consists of 14 residues. Germline CDR1 reads SEHNR; CDR2 reads FQNEAQ (reference sequence). The germline V and J ends were trimmed by 4 bases and 6 bases, with 16 bases remaining between them. The CDR3 bases are TGTGCCAGCAGCTCTACTAGGGGGGTTCGCGAGCAGTACTTC. Protein sequence: CASSSTRGVREQYF.

This clone was seen just once. The V gene is TRBV7-9, the J gene TRBJ1-5; no firm D call. CDR1 and CDR2 from the germline V gene are SEHNR and FQNEAQ (reference sequence). The CDR3 is made up of 12 amino acids. V was cut by 1 base and J by 4 bases, with 2 bases left in between. In nucleotides, the CDR3 is TGTGCCAGCAGCTTAGGGAATCAGCCCCAGCATTTT. Protein sequence: CASSLGNQPQHF.

V and J are TRBV19 and TRBJ2-1, with 8 bases matching TRBD2. Germline CDR1 reads LNHDA; CDR2 reads SQIVND (reference sequence). Trimming at V came to 0 bases and at J to 6 bases, leaving 13 bases not matched to a gene. The CDR3 has 18 amino acids. The CDR3 coding sequence is TGTGCCAGTAGTATAGATCGCGGGGGGACTAGTACTTTCAATGAGCAGTTCTTC. Protein sequence: CASSIDRGGTSTFNEQFF.

The rearrangement joins TRBV23-1 to TRBJ2-1; perhaps TRBD1 as D (7 bases). TRBV23-1 is an open reading frame, and its role is uncertain. The CDR3 is made up of 19 amino acids. V lost 4 bases and J lost 2, with 24 bases in between. In DNA form, the CDR3 reads TGCGCCAGCAGTCCGTCTCCTCGACAGGGAGGTAGGGCCTACAATGAGCAGTTCTTC. Translation gives CASSPSPRQGGRAYNEQFF.

The chain is built from TRBV15 and TRBJ1-2; D unclear. The CDR3 loop spans 15 amino acids. V was trimmed by 5 bases and J by 5 bases, leaving 18 bases between them. Germline lookup yields CDR1 LNHNV and CDR2 YYDKDF (reference sequence). The CDR3 nucleotides are TGTGCCACCAGCGGCTACAGTGATGAGATATATGGCTACACCTTC. Its translation: CATSGYSDEIYGYTF.

Turning to this clone: One end of the junction fails to match germline, which may point to a read error. The V and J genes are TRBV25-1 and TRBJ2-3; 9 bases line up with TRBD2. Germline V gives CDR1 MGHDK, CDR2 SYGVNS. The CDR3 length is 15 residues. The CDR3 protein is CASSDPGTSTDTQYF. CDR3 in DNA: TGTGCCAGCAGTGACCCCGGGACTAGCACCGATACGCAGTATTTT. Complete variable domain (other parts from reference TRBV25-1 and TRBJ2-3): EADIYQTPRYLVIGTGKKITLECSQTMGHDKMYWYQQDPGMELHLIHYSYGVNSTEKGDLSSESTVSRIRTEHFPLTLESARPSHTSQYLCASSDPGTSTDTQYFGPGTRLTVL.

The CDR3 nucleotides are TGTGCCAGCAGCGAGGGGGGACGGTACGGAAACACCATATATTTT. Protein: CASSEGGRYGNTIYF. This chain joins TRBV7-2 and TRBJ1-3, with D possibly TRBD1 on 6 matching bases. Germline V gene sequence: CDR1 SGHTA, CDR2 FQGNSA. V lost 5 bases, J lost 4 bases, and 15 bases lay in between. CDR3 length: 15 residues.

The chain has TRBV19 and TRBJ1-1; D not resolved. Germline lookup yields CDR1 LNHDA and CDR2 SQIVND (reference sequence). V shed 4 bases and J shed 0 bases, with 18 bases lying between them. The length of the CDR3 is 17 residues. For the CDR3, the DNA is TGTGCCAGTAGTAGGGGAACTTCCGGGCTACTGAACACTGAAGCTTTCTTT. It is translated as CASSRGTSGLLNTEAFF.

This chain uses TRBV5-1 with TRBJ2-2; 11 bases agree with TRBD2. CDR1 and CDR2 (germline): SGHRS, YFSETQ. The CDR3 is made up of 17 amino acids. V lost 0 bases, J lost 5 bases, and 6 bases stayed unmatched. CDR3: CASSLGLAGGRTGELFF. CDR3 coding DNA: TGCGCCAGCAGCTTGGGCCTAGCGGGAGGACGGACCGGGGAGCTGTTTTTT.

The rearrangement links TRBV15 to TRBJ1-5, with a tentative D call TRBD1 (6 bases). V lost 5 bases to trimming and J lost 6 bases, with 14 bases between them. This CDR3 has 14 residues. Germline values: CDR1 LNHNV, CDR2 YYDKDF (reference sequence). The CDR3, as DNA: TGTGCCACCAGCGAACAGGGTGCGGGTCAGCCCCAGCATTTT. Protein: CATSEQGAGQPQHF. Based on the CDR3 plus reference TRBV15 and TRBJ1-5, the full variable domain is DAMVIQNPRYQVTQFGKPVTLSCSQTLNHNVMYWYQQKSSQAPKLLFHYYDKDFNNEADTPDNFQSRRPNTSFCFLDIRSPGLGDTAMYLCATSEQGAGQPQHFGDGTRLSIL.